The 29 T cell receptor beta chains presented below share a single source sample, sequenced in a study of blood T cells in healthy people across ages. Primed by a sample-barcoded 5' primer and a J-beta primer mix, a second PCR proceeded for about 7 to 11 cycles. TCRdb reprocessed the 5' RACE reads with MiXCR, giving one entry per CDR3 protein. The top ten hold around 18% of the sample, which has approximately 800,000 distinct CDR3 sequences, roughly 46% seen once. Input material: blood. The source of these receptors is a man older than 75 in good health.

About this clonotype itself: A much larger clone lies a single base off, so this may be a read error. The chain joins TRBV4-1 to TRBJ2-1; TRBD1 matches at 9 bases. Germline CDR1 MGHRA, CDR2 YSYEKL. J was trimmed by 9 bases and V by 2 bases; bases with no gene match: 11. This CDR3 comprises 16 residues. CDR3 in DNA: TGCGCCAGCAGCCAATCGGGACAGGGAAGGATTGGTGAGCAGTTCTTC. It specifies CASSQSGQGRIGEQFF.

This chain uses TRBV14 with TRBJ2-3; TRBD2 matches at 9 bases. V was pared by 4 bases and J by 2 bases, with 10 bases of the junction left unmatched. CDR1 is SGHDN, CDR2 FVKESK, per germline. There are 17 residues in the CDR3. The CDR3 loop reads CASSPSPGLASTDTQYF. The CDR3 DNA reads TGTGCCAGCAGCCCTTCCCCGGGACTAGCTTCCACAGATACGCAGTATTTT.

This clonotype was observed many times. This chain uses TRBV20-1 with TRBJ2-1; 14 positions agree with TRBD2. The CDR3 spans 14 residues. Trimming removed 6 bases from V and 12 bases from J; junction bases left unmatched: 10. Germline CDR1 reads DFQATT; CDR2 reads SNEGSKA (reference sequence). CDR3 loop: CSAEVGLAGEGQFF. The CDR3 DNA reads TGCAGTGCCGAGGTGGGACTAGCGGGAGAGGGGCAGTTCTTC.

CDR3 nucleotide sequence: TGTGCCAGCAGCTTAGCGCCGGCAGAAGGTACGCAGTATTTT. This sequence encodes CASSLAPAEGTQYF. The J gene is TRBJ2-3, the V gene TRBV7-2; D not resolved. The CDR3 is made up of 14 amino acids. The V and J ends lost 0 bases and 8 bases respectively, with 12 bases between them. The germline V gene encodes CDR1 SGHTA and CDR2 FQGNSA.

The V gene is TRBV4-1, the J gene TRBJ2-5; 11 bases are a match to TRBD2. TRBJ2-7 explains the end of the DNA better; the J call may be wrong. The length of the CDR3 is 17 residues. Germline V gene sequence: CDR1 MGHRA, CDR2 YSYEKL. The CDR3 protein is CASSQTFVGLAVYEQYF. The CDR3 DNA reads TGCGCCAGCAGCCAGACCTTCGTGGGACTAGCGGTGTACGAGCAGTACTTC.

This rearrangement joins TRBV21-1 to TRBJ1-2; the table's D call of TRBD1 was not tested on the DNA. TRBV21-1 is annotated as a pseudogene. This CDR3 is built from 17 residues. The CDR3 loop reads CASSKDVRGRDFYGYTF. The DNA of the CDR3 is TGTGCCAGCAGCAAAGATGTACGGGGCAGGGACTTCTATGGCTACACCTTC.

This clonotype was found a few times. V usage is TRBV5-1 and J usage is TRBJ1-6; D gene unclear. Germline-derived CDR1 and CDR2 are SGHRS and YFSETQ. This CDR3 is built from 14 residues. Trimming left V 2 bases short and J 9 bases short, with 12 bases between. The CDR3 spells CASSFHSEGSPLHF. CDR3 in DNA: TGCGCCAGCAGCTTTCATTCGGAAGGTTCACCCCTCCACTTT.

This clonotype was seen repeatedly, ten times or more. CDR3 residues: CSARETITDTQYF. The CDR3 coding sequence is TGCAGTGCTAGAGAAACAATCACAGATACGCAGTATTTT. This sequence joins TRBV20-1 and TRBJ2-3; D is undetermined. V shed 0 bases and J shed 2 bases, with 6 bases lying between them. CDR1 is DFQATT, CDR2 SNEGSKA, per germline (reference sequence). The CDR3 is 13 residues long.

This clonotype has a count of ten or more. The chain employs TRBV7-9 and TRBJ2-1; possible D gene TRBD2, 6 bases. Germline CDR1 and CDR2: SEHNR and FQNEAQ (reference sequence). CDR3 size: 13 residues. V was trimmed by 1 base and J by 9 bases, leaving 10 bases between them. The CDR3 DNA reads TGTGCCAGCAGCTTAGTGGGAGGCAGTGAGCAGTTCTTC. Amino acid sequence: CASSLVGGSEQFF.

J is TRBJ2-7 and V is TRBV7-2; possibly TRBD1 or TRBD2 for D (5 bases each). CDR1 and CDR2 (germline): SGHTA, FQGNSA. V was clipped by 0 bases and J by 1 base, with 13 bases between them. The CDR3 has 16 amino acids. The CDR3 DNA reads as TGTGCCAGCAGCTTAGCGAACCGGGGCCAATCCTACGAGCAGTACTTC. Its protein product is CASSLANRGQSYEQYF.

CDR3 coding DNA: TGCGCCAGCAGCCAAGGCCTTGAGCAGTTCTTC. It encodes CASSQGLEQFF. The chain joins TRBV4-1 to TRBJ2-1; D remains unclear. CDR3 length: 11 residues. Germline V gives CDR1 MGHRA, CDR2 YSYEKL. The V gene lost 1 base and the J gene lost 9 bases, with 4 bases spanning the gap.

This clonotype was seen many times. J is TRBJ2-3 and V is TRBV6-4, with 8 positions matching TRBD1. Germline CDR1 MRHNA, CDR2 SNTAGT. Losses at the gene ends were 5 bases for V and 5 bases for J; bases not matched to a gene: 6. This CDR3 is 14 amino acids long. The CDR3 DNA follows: TGTGCCAGCAGTCCCTTAGGACAGGGAGATACGCAGTATTTT. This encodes CASSPLGQGDTQYF.

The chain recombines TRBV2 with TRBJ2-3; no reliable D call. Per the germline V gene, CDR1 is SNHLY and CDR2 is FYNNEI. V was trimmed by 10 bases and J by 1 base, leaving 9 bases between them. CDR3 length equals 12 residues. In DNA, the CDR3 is TGTGCCAAAAGTACAGGCACAGATACGCAGTATTTT. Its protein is CAKSTGTDTQYF.

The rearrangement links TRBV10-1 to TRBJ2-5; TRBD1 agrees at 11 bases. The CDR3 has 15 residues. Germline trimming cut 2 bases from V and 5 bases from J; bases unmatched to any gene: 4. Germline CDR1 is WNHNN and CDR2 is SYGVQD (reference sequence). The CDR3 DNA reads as TGCGCCAGCAGTGAGGGACAGGGGGCTTTCGAGACCCAGTACTTC. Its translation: CASSEGQGAFETQYF.

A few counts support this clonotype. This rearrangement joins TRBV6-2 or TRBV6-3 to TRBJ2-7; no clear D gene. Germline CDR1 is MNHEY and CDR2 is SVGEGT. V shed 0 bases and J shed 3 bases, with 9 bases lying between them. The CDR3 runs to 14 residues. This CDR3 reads CASSYSGLSYEQYF. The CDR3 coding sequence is TGTGCCAGCAGTTACTCCGGGCTGAGCTACGAGCAGTACTTC.

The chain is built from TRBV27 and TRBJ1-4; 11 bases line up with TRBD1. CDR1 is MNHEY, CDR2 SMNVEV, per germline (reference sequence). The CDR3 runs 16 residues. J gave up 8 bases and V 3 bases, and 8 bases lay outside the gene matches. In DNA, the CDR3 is TGTGCCAGCAGTTTCAACGTGGGACAGGGGGAAGAAAAACTGTTTTTT. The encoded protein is CASSFNVGQGEEKLFF.

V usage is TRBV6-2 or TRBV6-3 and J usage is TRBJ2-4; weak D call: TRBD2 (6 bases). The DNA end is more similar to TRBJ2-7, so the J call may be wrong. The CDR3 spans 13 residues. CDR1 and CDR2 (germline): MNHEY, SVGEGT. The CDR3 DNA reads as TGTGCCAGCGGTGAGGGACTCCGCTACGAGCAGTACTTC. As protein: CASGEGLRYEQYF.

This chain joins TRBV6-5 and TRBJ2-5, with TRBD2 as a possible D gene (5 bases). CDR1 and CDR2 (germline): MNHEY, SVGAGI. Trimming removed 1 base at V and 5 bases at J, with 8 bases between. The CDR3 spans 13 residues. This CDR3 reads CASSYFPGETQYF. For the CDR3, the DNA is TGTGCCAGCAGTTACTTTCCGGGGGAGACCCAGTACTTC.

The DNA of the CDR3 is TGTGCCAGCAGTTACTCGACTATCTCGGAGACCCAGTACTTC. Amino acids: CASSYSTISETQYF. This chain uses TRBV6-2 or TRBV6-3 with TRBJ2-5, with D possibly being TRBD2 (5 bases). The germline gives CDR1 MNHEY, CDR2 SVGEGT. The ends were cut back, 0 bases at V and 5 bases at J, with 10 bases in the middle. CDR3 length: 14 amino acids.

The CDR3 DNA reads as TGTGCCAGCTCACCTCTAGCGGAAAGCACAGATACGCAGTATTTT. It translates to CASSPLAESTDTQYF. The chain carries TRBV18 and TRBJ2-3, with 7 bases that match TRBD2. The CDR3 has 15 residues. Germline V lookup: CDR1 KGHSH, CDR2 LQKENI. The trim removed 3 bases at V and 0 bases at J, leaving 3 bases unmatched.

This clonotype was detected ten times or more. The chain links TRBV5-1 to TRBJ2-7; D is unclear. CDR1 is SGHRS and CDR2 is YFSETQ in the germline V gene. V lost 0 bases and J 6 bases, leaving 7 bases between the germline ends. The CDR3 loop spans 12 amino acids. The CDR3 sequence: CASSLEAPEQYF. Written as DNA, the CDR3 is TGCGCCAGCAGCTTGGAAGCACCCGAGCAGTACTTC.

CDR3 bases: TGTGCCAGCAGTTTAGACTCGGGGGATACGCAGTATTTT. As protein: CASSLDSGDTQYF. This chain links TRBV12-3 or TRBV12-4 with TRBJ2-3, with D possibly matching TRBD2 (5 bases). The germline V and J ends were trimmed by 1 base and 6 bases, with 8 bases remaining between them. CDR3 length equals 13 residues.

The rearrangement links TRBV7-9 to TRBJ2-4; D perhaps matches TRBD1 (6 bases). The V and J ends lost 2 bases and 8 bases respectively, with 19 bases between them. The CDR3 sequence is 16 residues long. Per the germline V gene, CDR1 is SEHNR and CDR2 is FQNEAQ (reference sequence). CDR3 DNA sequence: TGTGCCAGCAGCTTAACGTTTTCAAACAGGGCCGACATTCAGTACTTC. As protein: CASSLTFSNRADIQYF.

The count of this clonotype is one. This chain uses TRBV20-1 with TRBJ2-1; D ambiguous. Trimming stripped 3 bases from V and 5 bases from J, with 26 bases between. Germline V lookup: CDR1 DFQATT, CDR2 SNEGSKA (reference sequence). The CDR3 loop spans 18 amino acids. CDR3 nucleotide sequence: TGCAGTGCTAGCCCCCTCTACGGCCTGGCTCCCATGAACAATGAGCAGTTCTTC. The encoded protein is CSASPLYGLAPMNNEQFF.

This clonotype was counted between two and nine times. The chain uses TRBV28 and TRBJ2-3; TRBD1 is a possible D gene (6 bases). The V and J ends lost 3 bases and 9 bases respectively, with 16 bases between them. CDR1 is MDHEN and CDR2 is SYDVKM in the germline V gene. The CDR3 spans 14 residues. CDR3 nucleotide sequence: TGTGCCAGCAGTTTTGCCACAGGGAGTCTCACGCAGTATTTT. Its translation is CASSFATGSLTQYF.

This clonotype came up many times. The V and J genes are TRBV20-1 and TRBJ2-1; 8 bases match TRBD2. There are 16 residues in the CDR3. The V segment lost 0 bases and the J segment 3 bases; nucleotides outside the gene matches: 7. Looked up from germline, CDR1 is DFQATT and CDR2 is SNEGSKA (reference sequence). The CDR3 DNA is TGCAGTGCTAGAGATCTCGAACTAGCGGTCTACAATGAGCAGTTCTTC. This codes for CSARDLELAVYNEQFF.

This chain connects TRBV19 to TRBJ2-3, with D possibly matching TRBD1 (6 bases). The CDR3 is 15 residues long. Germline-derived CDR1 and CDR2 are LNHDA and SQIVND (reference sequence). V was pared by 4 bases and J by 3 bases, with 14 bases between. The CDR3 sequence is CASSTSGQLTDTQYF. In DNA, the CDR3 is TGTGCCAGTAGTACTTCCGGACAGCTAACAGATACGCAGTATTTT.

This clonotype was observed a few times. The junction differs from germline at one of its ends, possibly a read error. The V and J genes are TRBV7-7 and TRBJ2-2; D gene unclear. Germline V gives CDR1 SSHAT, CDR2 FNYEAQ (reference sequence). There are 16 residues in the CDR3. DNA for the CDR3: TGTGCTAGCAGCTTAGGCACTGGGTCGAGTACCGGGGAGCTGTTTTTT. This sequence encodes CASSLGTGSSTGELFF.

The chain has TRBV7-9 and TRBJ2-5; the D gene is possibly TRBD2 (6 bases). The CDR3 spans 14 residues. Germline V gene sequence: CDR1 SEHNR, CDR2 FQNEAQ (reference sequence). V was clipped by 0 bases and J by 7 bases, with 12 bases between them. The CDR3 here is CASSLAGSGVTQYF. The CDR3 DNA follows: TGTGCCAGCAGCTTAGCCGGGAGTGGGGTGACCCAGTACTTC.